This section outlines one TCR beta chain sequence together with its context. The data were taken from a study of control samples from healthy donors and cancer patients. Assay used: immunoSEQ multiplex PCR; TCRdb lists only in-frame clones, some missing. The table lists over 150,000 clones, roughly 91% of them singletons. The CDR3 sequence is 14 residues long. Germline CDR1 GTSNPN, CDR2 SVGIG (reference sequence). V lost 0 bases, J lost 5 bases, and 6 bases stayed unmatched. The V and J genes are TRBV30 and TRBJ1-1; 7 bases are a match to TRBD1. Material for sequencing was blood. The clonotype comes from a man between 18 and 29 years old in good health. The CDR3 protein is CAWSVTGAWTEAFF. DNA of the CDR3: TGTGCCTGGAGTGTAACAGGGGCGTGGACTGAAGCTTTCTTT. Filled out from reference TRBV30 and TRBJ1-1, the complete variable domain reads SQTIHQWPATLVQPVGSPLSLECTVEGTSNPNLYWYRQAAGRGLQLLFYSVGIGQISSEVPQNLSASRPQDRQFILSSKKLLLSDSGFYLCAWSVTGAWTEAFFGQGTRLTVV.